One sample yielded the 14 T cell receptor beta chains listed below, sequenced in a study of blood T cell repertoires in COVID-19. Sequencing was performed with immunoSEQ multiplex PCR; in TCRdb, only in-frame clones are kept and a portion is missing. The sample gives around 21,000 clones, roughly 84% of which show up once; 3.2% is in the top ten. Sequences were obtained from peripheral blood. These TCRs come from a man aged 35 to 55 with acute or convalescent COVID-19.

As DNA, the CDR3 is TGTGCCAGCAGACCTAGGACAGGGTATTTGACTGAAGCTTTCTTT. Protein: CASRPRTGYLTEAFF. J is TRBJ1-1 and V is TRBV4-2, with 8 bases that match TRBD1. The V segment lost 6 bases and the J segment 5 bases; nucleotides outside the gene matches: 11. CDR1 and CDR2 from the germline V gene are LGHNA and YNFKEQ. The CDR3 has 15 residues.

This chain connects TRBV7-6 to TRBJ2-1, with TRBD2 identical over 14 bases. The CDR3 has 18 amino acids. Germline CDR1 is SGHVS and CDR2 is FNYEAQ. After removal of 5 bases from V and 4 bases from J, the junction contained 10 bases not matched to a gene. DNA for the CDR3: TGTGCCAGCAGCCCGGGACTAGCGGGAGATCGGGTATACAATGAGCAGTTCTTC. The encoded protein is CASSPGLAGDRVYNEQFF. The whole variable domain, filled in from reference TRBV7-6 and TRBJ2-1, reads GAGVSQSPRYKVTKRGQDVALRCDPISGHVSLYWYRQALGQGPEFLTYFNYEAQQDKSGLPNDRFSAERPEGSISTLTIQRTEQRDSAMYRCASSPGLAGDRVYNEQFFGPGTRLTVL.

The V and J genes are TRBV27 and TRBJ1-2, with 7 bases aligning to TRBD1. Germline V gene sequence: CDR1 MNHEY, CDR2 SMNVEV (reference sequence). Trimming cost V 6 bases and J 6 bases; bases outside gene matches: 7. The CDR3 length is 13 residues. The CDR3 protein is CASSPDRSDGYTF. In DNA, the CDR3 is TGTGCCAGCAGCCCGGACAGGAGCGATGGCTACACCTTC.

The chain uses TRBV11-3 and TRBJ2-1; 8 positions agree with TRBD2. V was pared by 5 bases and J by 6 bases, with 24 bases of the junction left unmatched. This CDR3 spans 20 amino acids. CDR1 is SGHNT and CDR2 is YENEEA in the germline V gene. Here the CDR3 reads CASSEESVGVISGDLNEQFF. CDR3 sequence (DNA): TGTGCCAGCAGCGAGGAGTCCGTTGGGGTAATTAGCGGGGACCTCAATGAGCAGTTCTTC.

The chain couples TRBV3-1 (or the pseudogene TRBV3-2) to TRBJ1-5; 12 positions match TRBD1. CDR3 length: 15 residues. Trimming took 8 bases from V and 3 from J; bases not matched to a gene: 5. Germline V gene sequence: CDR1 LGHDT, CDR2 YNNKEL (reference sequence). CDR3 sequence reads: CASGTGGPLNQPQHF. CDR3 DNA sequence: TGTGCCAGCGGGACAGGGGGCCCTCTCAATCAGCCCCAGCATTTT.

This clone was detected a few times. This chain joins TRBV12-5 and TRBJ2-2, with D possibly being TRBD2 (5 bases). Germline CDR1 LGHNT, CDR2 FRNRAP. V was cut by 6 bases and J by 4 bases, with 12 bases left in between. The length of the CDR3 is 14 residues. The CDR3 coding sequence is TGTGCTAGTGGCTGGACTGGAAGCACCGGGGAGCTGTTTTTT. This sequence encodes CASGWTGSTGELFF. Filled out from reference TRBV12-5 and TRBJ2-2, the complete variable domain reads DARVTQTPRHKVTEMGQEVTMRCQPILGHNTVFWYRQTMMQGLELLAYFRNRAPLDDSGMPKDRFSAEMPDATLATLKIQPSEPRDSAVYFCASGWTGSTGELFFGEGSRLTVL.

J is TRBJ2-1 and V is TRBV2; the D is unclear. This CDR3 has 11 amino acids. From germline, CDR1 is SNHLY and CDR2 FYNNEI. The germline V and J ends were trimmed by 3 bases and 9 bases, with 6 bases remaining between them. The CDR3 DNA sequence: TGTGCCAGCAGTGAGTGGAGTGAGCAGTTCTTC. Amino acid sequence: CASSEWSEQFF.

CDR3 sequence: CAWSGRMRETQYF. For the CDR3, the DNA is TGTGCCTGGAGTGGGAGGATGCGGGAGACCCAGTACTTC. The chain recombines TRBV30 with TRBJ2-5; possible D gene TRBD2, 5 bases. Deletions cut 1 base from V and 5 bases from J, with 11 bases between. Germline assignment: CDR1 GTSNPN and CDR2 SVGIG (reference sequence). The CDR3 contains 13 residues.

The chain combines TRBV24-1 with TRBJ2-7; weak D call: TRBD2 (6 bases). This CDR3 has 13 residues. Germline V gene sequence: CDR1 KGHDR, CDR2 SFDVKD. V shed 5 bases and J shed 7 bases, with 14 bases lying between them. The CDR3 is CATSAGSLWEQYF. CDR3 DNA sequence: TGTGCCACCAGTGCCGGGAGCCTTTGGGAGCAGTACTTC.

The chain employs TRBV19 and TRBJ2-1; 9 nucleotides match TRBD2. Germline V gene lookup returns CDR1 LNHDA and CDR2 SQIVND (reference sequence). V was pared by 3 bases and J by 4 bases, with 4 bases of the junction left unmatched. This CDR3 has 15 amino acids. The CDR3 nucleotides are TGTGCCAGTAGTATCCAAGCGGGGGGTTACAATGAGCAGTTCTTC. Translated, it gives CASSIQAGGYNEQFF.

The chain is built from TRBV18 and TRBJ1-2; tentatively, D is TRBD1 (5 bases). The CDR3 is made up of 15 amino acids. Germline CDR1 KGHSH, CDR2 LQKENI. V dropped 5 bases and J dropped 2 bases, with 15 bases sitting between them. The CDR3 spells CASSSRGGVNYGYTF. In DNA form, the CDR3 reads TGTGCCAGCTCATCACGTGGGGGGGTGAACTATGGCTACACCTTC.

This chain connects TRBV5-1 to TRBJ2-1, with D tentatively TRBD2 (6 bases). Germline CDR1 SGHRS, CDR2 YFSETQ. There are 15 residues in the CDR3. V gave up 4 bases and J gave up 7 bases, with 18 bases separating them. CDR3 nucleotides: TGCGCCAGCAGCCCTGCGGGACCCCTGCTTAATGAGCAGTTCTTC. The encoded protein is CASSPAGPLLNEQFF.

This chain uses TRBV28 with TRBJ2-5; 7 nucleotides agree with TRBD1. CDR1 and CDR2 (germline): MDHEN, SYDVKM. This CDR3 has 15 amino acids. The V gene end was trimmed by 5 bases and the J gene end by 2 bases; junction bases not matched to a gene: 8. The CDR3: CASSNTPTGQETQYF. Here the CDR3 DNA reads TGTGCCAGCAGTAACACACCGACAGGGCAAGAGACCCAGTACTTC.

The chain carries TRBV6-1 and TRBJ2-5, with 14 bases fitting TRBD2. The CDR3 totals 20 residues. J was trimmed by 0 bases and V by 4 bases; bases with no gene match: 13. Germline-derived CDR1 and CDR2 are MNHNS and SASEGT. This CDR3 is CASSVRSGTSGRAYQETQYF. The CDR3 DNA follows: TGTGCCAGCAGTGTTCGGTCCGGGACTAGCGGGAGAGCCTACCAAGAGACCCAGTACTTC.